This TCR beta chain appears in the sequencing data of a study of cytomegalovirus exposure and HLA in healthy donors. Study information: Across 300 to 400 genotyped donors, about 86% landed in the Caucasian-associated ancestry cluster. Notes on the study in general: For presence/absence analyses, sequencing depth was assumed to be roughly uniform across donors.

With regard to this clone: Its specificity is not known.

13 Jbeta primers and 60 Vbeta primers were used for the PCR. The protocol was immunoSEQ multiplex PCR, while the TCRdb copy is restricted to in-frame clones and leaves out a portion. The table shows 120,000 to 150,000 clones, with roughly 73% occurring only once. CDR3 length: 16 amino acids. The germline V gene encodes CDR1 SGHVS and CDR2 FQNEAQ. V gave up 2 bases and J gave up 2 bases; unmatched junction bases: 6. V usage is TRBV7-8 and J usage is TRBJ2-5, with 9 nucleotides matching TRBD2. Sample: PBMCs. The sequence derives from a human donor in good health. CDR3 sequence: CASSLISGSPQETQYF. The DNA for the CDR3 is TGTGCCAGCAGCTTAATTAGCGGGAGCCCTCAAGAGACCCAGTACTTC.